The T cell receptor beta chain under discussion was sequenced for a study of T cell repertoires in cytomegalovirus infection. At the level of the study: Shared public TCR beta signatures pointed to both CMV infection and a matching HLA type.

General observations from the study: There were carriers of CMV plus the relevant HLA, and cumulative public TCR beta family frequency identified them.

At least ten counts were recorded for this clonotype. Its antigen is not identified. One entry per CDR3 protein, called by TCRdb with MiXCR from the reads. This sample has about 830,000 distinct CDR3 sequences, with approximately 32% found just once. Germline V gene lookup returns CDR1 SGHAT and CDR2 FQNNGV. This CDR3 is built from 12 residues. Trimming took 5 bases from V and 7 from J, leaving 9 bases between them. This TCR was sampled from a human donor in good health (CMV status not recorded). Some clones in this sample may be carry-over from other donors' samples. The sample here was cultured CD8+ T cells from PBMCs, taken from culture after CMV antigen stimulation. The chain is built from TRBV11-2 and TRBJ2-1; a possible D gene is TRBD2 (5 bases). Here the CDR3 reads CASSPGWNEQFF. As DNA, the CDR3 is TGTGCCAGCAGCCCGGGATGGAATGAGCAGTTCTTC.